The next 20 T cell receptor beta chains were all read from a single sample in a study of tissue T cells after allogeneic stem cell transplantation. Using immunoSEQ multiplex PCR, the repertoire was profiled, and TCRdb retains in-frame clones only, with some absent. The table has tens of thousands of clones, roughly 75% seen once. Sequencing was performed on sorted cells pooled from one or two spleens. The receptors shown here come from a pool of C57BL/6 mice in good health.

Remarks on this clone: Mouse germline and gene names are used. With the read ending 1 residue before the CDR3 end, the germline J gene is used to fill in that end. This chain links TRBV12-1 with TRBJ2-7, with D perhaps matching TRBD2 (5 bases). V was pared by 2 bases and J by 4 bases, with 14 bases between. The CDR3 consists of 14 residues. Germline CDR1 and CDR2: SGHSN and HYEKVE. The CDR3 bases that were read are TGTGCCAGCTCTCCCCCTCTGGGTCCTTATGAACAGTAC. Translation: CASSPPLGPYEQY. In full, the CDR3 is CASSPPLGPYEQYF.

A note on this clone: Gene and germline names: mouse. The sequenced CDR3 bases are TGTGCCAGCAGTTTCGTGGACAGAGGCTATGCTGAGCAGTTC. Translated: CASSFVDRGYAEQF. The full CDR3 protein is CASSFVDRGYAEQFF. The chain recombines TRBV15 with TRBJ2-1, with a weak D call TRBD1 (6 bases). The read gets to within 1 residue of the CDR3 end, and the germline J gene fills in the rest. V lost 3 bases and J lost 3, with 12 bases in between. This CDR3 has 15 amino acids. CDR1 SGHND and CDR2 FRSKSL come from the germline V gene.

A note on this clone: Gene names refer to mouse genes. Coverage ceases 1 residue before the CDR3 finishes, and the germline J gene fills in the end. The chain joins TRBV1 to TRBJ2-5, with 11 nucleotides matching TRBD2. Per germline, CDR1 NSQYPW and CDR2 LRSPGD (reference sequence). The CDR3 runs to 15 residues. V gave up 4 bases and J gave up 3 bases; unmatched junction bases: 3. The sequenced part of the CDR3 DNA is TGCACCTGCAGTGGAGACTGGGGGGGTCAAGACACCCAGTAC. Residues: CTCSGDWGGQDTQY. The whole CDR3 protein reads CTCSGDWGGQDTQYF.

Of note for this clone: Here the gene names and germline are mouse. The CDR3 end falls 1 residue outside the read, so it is completed with the germline J gene. This chain links TRBV31 with TRBJ2-2; TRBD2 aligns across 11 bases. The CDR3 has 16 residues. The germline V gene encodes CDR1 GKSSPN and CDR2 SITVG. V shed 1 base and J 2 bases; nucleotides not matched to a gene: 3. CDR3 loop: CAWSHRDWGNTGQLYF. The sequenced part of the CDR3 DNA is TGTGCCTGGAGTCATCGGGACTGGGGGAACACCGGGCAGCTCTAC.

This clone turned up a few times. The gene symbols are mouse symbols. The CDR3 end lies 1 residue beyond the end of the read and is filled in from the germline J gene. The V and J genes are TRBV5 and TRBJ2-7; TRBD2 aligns across 8 bases. Germline lookup yields CDR1 LGHNA and CDR2 YNLKQL (reference sequence). Trimming took 0 bases from V and 3 from J; bases not matched to a gene: 4. This CDR3 is 15 amino acids long. Partial CDR3 DNA: TGTGCCAGCAGCCAAGAAGGGCTGGGGGGCTATGAACAGTAC. Encoded protein: CASSQEGLGGYEQY. The complete CDR3 protein is CASSQEGLGGYEQYF.

To note about this clone: Gene names follow the mouse nomenclature. The CDR3: CASSQDTDWASYEQYF. The sequenced CDR3 bases are TGTGCCAGCAGCCAAGACACGGACTGGGCCTCCTATGAACAGTAC. This chain uses TRBV5 with TRBJ2-7; 8 bases align to TRBD2. The observed sequence ends 1 residue before the CDR3 terminus, with the missing tail filled in from the germline J gene. CDR1 and CDR2 (germline): LGHNA, YNLKQL (reference sequence). Losses at the gene ends were 0 bases for V and 0 bases for J; bases not matched to a gene: 4. There are 16 residues in the CDR3.

Remarks on this clone: Gene names denote mouse genes. The CDR3 reads CASSRQGANTEVFF. The part of the CDR3 DNA that was read is TGTGCCAGCAGCCGACAGGGGGCGAACACAGAAGTCTTC. The rearrangement links TRBV26 to TRBJ1-1, with 10 bases that match TRBD1. The read terminates 1 residue before the CDR3 end, so the remaining end is supplied by the germline J gene. Germline values: CDR1 KGHPV, CDR2 FQNQEV (reference sequence). V lost 6 bases, J lost 1 base, and 2 bases stayed unmatched. The CDR3 covers 14 residues.

Regarding this clone: Each gene name is a mouse one. The read ends 1 residue shy of where the CDR3 ends; the end is completed using the germline J gene. The chain joins TRBV15 to TRBJ2-5; D remains unclear. CDR3 length: 13 residues. CDR1 is SGHND and CDR2 is FRSKSL in the germline V gene. V lost 0 bases and J lost 6, with 7 bases in between. The sequenced part of the CDR3 DNA is TGTGCCAGCAGTTTAGCAGGGTCGGACACCCAGTAC. It specifies CASSLAGSDTQY. The full CDR3 protein is CASSLAGSDTQYF.

In the case of this clone: Gene names denote mouse genes. The CDR3 end is not reached by the read, which stops 1 residue before it; the germline J gene fills it in. The gene calls are TRBV2 and TRBJ2-1, with 7 bases fitting TRBD2. The CDR3 extends over 15 amino acids. CDR1 and CDR2 from the germline V gene are LGHNA and YSYQKL. V shed 0 bases and J 2 bases; nucleotides not matched to a gene: 1. The sequenced CDR3 bases are TGTGCCAGCAGCCAAGATCTGGGGGACTATGCTGAGCAGTTC. As protein: CASSQDLGDYAEQF. The entire CDR3 sequence reads CASSQDLGDYAEQFF.

For this clone: These gene names are mouse names. The CDR3 end falls 1 residue outside the read, so it is completed with the germline J gene. The genes are TRBV20 and TRBJ2-7; tentatively, D is TRBD1 (6 bases). V lost 1 base, J lost 2 bases, and 6 bases lay in between. Germline CDR1 GFQATS, CDR2 STVNSAI. The CDR3 contains 12 residues. The CDR3 bases that were read are TGTGGTGCTAGGGGGACAGCCTATGAACAGTAC. Translated, it gives CGARGTAYEQY. From start to end, the CDR3 is CGARGTAYEQYF.

Regarding this clone: Germline and genes here are mouse. The read ends 1 residue before the CDR3 terminus; that terminus is restored from the germline J gene. The V and J genes are TRBV17 and TRBJ2-7, with 13 bases fitting TRBD2. With 5 bases clipped from V and 6 bases from J, the junction kept 1 base outside the gene matches. This CDR3 has 13 residues. Germline values: CDR1 MNHDT, CDR2 YYDKIL. The DNA read from the CDR3 is TGTGCTAGCAGTCGGGACTGGGGGGGTGAACAGTAC. Translation: CASSRDWGGEQY. The whole CDR3 protein is CASSRDWGGEQYF. Variable domain in full (rest from reference TRBV17 and TRBJ2-7): DTTVKQNPRYKLARVGKPVNLICSQTMNHDTMYWYQKKPNQAPKLLLFYYDKILNREADTFEKFQSSRPNNSFCSLYIGSAGLEYSAMYLCASSRDWGGEQYFGPGTRLTVL.

Details on this clone: Gene names denote mouse genes. Read sequence stops 1 residue before the CDR3 end, and the germline J gene provides the missing end. The chain couples TRBV16 to TRBJ2-4; no firm D call. The CDR3 consists of 12 residues. V was clipped by 3 bases and J by 3 bases, with 4 bases between them. From germline, CDR1 is SGHSA and CDR2 FRNQAP. The sequenced part of the CDR3 DNA is TGTGCAAGCAGCTTTCGCCAAAACACCTTGTAC. Residues: CASSFRQNTLY. The CDR3 as a whole reads CASSFRQNTLYF.

Details on this clone: The gene names here belong to mouse. Read sequence stops 1 residue before the CDR3 end, and the germline J gene provides the missing end. This chain uses TRBV12-2 with TRBJ1-4, with 9 bases aligning to TRBD1. The CDR3 is 16 amino acids. CDR1 and CDR2 (germline): SGHLS, HYDKME. J lost 5 bases, V lost 1 base, and 7 bases had no gene match. The CDR3 bases that were read are TGTGCCAGCTCTCTGGGACCCGGGACAGGGAACGAAAGATTATTT. Translating it yields CASSLGPGTGNERLF. The entire CDR3 sequence reads CASSLGPGTGNERLFF.

A word on this clone: Gene names are the mouse ones. The CDR3 sequence: CAWSRGNTEVFF. The CDR3 DNA, read in part, is TGTGCCTGGAGTCGGGGGAACACAGAAGTCTTC. V usage is TRBV31 and J usage is TRBJ1-1; D is uncertain. The DNA ends 1 residue before the CDR3 does, and the rest of the CDR3 is filled in from the germline J gene. CDR3 length: 12 residues. The V gene lost 1 base and the J gene lost 1 base, with 4 bases spanning the gap. Germline loops: CDR1 GKSSPN, CDR2 SITVG.

As regards this clone: Germline and genes: mouse. The read terminates 1 residue before the CDR3 end, so the remaining end is supplied by the germline J gene. V is TRBV2 and J is TRBJ1-5; no clear D. CDR1 is LGHNA and CDR2 is YSYQKL in the germline V gene. V dropped 0 bases and J dropped 3 bases, with 0 bases sitting between them. CDR3 length equals 12 residues. CDR3 sequence reads: CASSQDNQAPLF. CDR3 DNA, as far as it was read: TGTGCCAGCAGCCAAGACAACCAGGCTCCGCTT.

This clone has only one observation. These gene names are mouse names. Read coverage stops 1 residue before the CDR3 terminus; the germline J gene supplies the remainder. This chain joins TRBV1 and TRBJ2-4, with a weak D call TRBD1 (6 bases). Looked up from germline, CDR1 is NSQYPW and CDR2 is LRSPGD (reference sequence). Trimming shortened V by 3 bases and J by 5 bases, and 9 bases separated the two germline ends. This CDR3 comprises 13 residues. CDR3 region: CTCSASTGNTLYF. The CDR3 DNA, read in part, is TGCACCTGCAGTGCCTCGACAGGAAACACCTTGTAC.

Remarks on this clone: The gene names given are mouse names. The read comes to an end 1 residue before the CDR3 does, leaving the germline J gene to fill in the end. The chain couples TRBV4 to TRBJ2-2; 10 bases map to TRBD2. From germline, CDR1 is LGHDT and CDR2 YNNKQL (reference sequence). This CDR3 is 16 amino acids long. V lost 5 bases and J lost 0; bases outside the gene matches: 3. The CDR3 loop reads CASSPDWGTNTGQLYF. Incomplete CDR3 DNA: TGTGCCAGCAGCCCGGACTGGGGGACAAACACCGGGCAGCTCTAC. Full variable domain (outside the CDR3, taken from reference TRBV4 and TRBJ2-2): ETAVFQTPNYHVTQVGNEVSFNCKQTLGHDTMYWYKQDSKKLLKIMFSYNNKQLIVNETVPRRFSPQSSDKAHLNLRIKSVEPEDSAVYLCASSPDWGTNTGQLYFGEGSKLTVL.

As to this clone: The germline and genes are mouse ones. Read data end 1 residue before the CDR3 end; the end is taken from the germline J gene. The chain has TRBV12-1 and TRBJ1-4; 11 bases are shared with TRBD1. The J segment lost 8 bases and the V segment lost 6 bases, leaving 4 bases of the junction unmatched. The CDR3 has 13 residues. Per the germline V gene, CDR1 is SGHSN and CDR2 is HYEKVE. The CDR3 here is CASHGTGGERLFF. The sequenced CDR3 bases are TGTGCCAGCCACGGGACAGGGGGTGAAAGATTATTT.

Remarks on this clone: Gene names are mouse gene names. The CDR3 end lies 1 residue beyond the end of the read and is filled in from the germline J gene. The V gene is TRBV20, the J gene TRBJ1-5; TRBD1 matches 12 bases. The germline V gene encodes CDR1 GFQATS and CDR2 STVNSAI. This CDR3 comprises 13 residues. After removal of 6 bases from V and 9 bases from J, the junction contained 6 bases not matched to a gene. This chain's CDR3 is CGASGTGGLAPLF. The CDR3 DNA, read in part, is TGTGGTGCATCCGGGACAGGGGGCTTGGCTCCGCTT.

In its sample, this clone was seen a few times. The germline and genes are mouse ones. The read finishes 1 residue shy of the CDR3 end, and the germline J gene is used to complete it. Other DNA sequences in the sample encode the same CDR3. The rearrangement uses TRBV16 and TRBJ2-7; TRBD1 aligns across 9 bases. The CDR3 totals 14 residues. Germline lookup yields CDR1 SGHSA and CDR2 FRNQAP. V dropped 0 bases and J dropped 4; count of bases not matched to a gene: 1. The CDR3 spells CASSLEGQGYEQYF. CDR3 DNA (partial): TGTGCAAGCAGCTTAGAGGGACAGGGTTATGAACAGTAC.